This T cell receptor (beta chain) was captured in a study of blood T cells in healthy people across ages (dated by TCRdb to 2013 to 2016). About the investigation overall: In model experiments, template switching captured about one uniquely barcoded TCR beta cDNA molecule for every two T cells. The study measured age-related changes in TCR beta repertoire diversity using deep sequencing normalized with unique cDNA molecular identifiers. The donors were divided into four age groups: young (average around 16 years), middle-aged (roughly 42), aged (about 61) and long-lived (82). Donors of different ages were randomly distributed across sequencing lanes to avoid experimental bias. Using the same blood draw, the study looked at two additional independent replicas of 1 million unique cDNA reads for two donors, one aged 18 to 30 and the other aged 80 or older. The paper's findings and limits, for the study overall: The percentage of naive T cells measured by flow cytometry correlated strongly with observed TCR beta diversity. As age increased, observed TCR beta diversity per million T cells dropped in a roughly linear way, and a significant reduction was already evident by age 40. Total diversity estimates from one million sequenced T cells were considered lower bounds and underestimates. Conclusive comparison of naive and antigen-experienced compartments was prevented by the profiling of bulk unsorted PBMCs. Compared with the aged group, the long-lived group had more naive CD4+ T cells, fewer expanded clones and increased TCR diversity, suggesting age selection. Because donor CMV infection status was unknown, age-related changes in expanded clonotypes were potentially confounded.

Library method: 5' RACE. This sample was sequenced with an Illumina HiSeq 2500. A second PCR of roughly 7 to 11 cycles was performed with a sample-barcoded 5' primer and a J-beta primer mix. Each TCR beta cDNA molecule received a unique molecular identifier from a template-switch 5' adaptor carrying 12 random nucleotides. At least 2.5 million CDR3-containing paired-end reads were obtained from each sample. The Mint cDNA synthesis kit, primed by a TRBC-specific oligonucleotide, was used to synthesize first-strand cDNA from all RNA. After uracil-DNA glycosylase treatment, a first 18-cycle PCR used universal primers M1SS and BC2_uni_R on all cDNA. Processing in the source paper ran as follows. For normalization, 1 million high-quality reads were randomly selected from each sample, with every read carrying a distinct molecular identifier. Reads sharing molecular identifiers were discarded rather than binned into consensus sequences. MiTCR, with a Q25 quality threshold and the strictest error-elimination algorithm, was used for CDR3 identification, clonotype clustering and error correction. A nonparametric unseen species model using Euler transformation provided a lower-bound estimate of total TCR beta diversity. TCRdb trimmed public reads at Q25 via fastp, called clones via MiXCR and kept in-frame beta chains. Under each unique CDR3 protein, matching rows form one entry showing the most common genes and DNA. These V and J calls originate from TCRdb's pipeline instead of the authors' own analysis. The sample includes more than 550,000 distinct CDR3 sequences, with about a fifth observed a single time. Under 25% of the sample lies in the top ten.

Systemically healthy Caucasian individuals from Russia, some 40 in total and aged about 6 to 100 years, were included as donors. Ten milliliters of peripheral blood were drawn from each donor into EDTA-treated Vacutainer tubes. Ficoll-Paque density-gradient centrifugation was used to isolate PBMCs, with at least 7 million obtained per sample. Trizol reagent was used to extract total RNA from PBMCs, with at least 5.5 micrograms per sample. For every donor, an aliquot of PBMCs went through flow cytometry to measure the percentages of naive CD45RAhigh/CD27high T cells. This clonotype was detected a few times. There is no known antigen for this receptor. Base-call qualities are not available, and no considerably larger clone is one nucleotide away. The CDR3 holds 14 amino acids from the cysteine to the phenylalanine. The only DNA kept is the CDR3, 42 bases in frame from the first base. CDR1 and CDR2 (SEHNR, FQNEAQ) derive from the germline V gene (reference sequence). V lost 1 base and J lost 3 bases; the stretch between them is 10 bases long.

The sample was blood. The chain uses TRBV7-9 and TRBJ2-7; no D gene is confidently identified. The source is a man between 65 and 85 years old in good health. This receptor carries the CDR3 CASSLGSLGYEQYF. The DNA sequence is given as TGTGCCAGCAGCTTAGGGTCGTTAGGCTACGAGCAGTACTTC.